The source of this T cell receptor beta chain is a study of cytomegalovirus exposure and HLA in healthy donors listed by TCRdb under 2017. Background on the whole study: According to a later analysis, one platform produced both the approximately 110 validation repertoires and the approximately 600 repertoires of the first cohort. A separate validation cohort of more than 100 different subjects was used in addition to the 666-subject first cohort. To predict cytomegalovirus infection status, the study combined high-throughput TCR immunosequencing, statistical association of individual TCRs with disease status, and machine learning. The study aimed to test whether signatures of past pathogen exposure could be identified by cataloging public T cell receptors. Study-level results and caveats: A few of the identified cytomegalovirus-associated TCR beta chains were confirmed in vitro to be specific for cytomegalovirus antigens. In a later analysis, TCRs clustered in the first cohort were found to also tend to co-occur in the roughly 110 validation repertoires, with about 93% of cluster scores above 0. While some public TCRs were present in many individuals, most TCR sequences turned up only very rarely across donors. A total of some 180 TCR beta chains were listed by the study as associated with cytomegalovirus. It was suggested by the authors that the approach could potentially be generalized to other disease states and immunological phenotypes. All 120 or so repertoires were used to score co-occurrence in the validation cohort in a later analysis, because that analysis had no HLA typing for the cohort. Cytomegalovirus status was reported to be diagnosed by the classifier with high specificity and sensitivity in both the original and validation cohorts.

Donors formed part of the validation cohort, which comprised over a hundred subjects and was distinct from the first cohort of under 850 subjects. On this clone itself: This receptor's antigen is unknown. Base-call qualities are not available, and no considerably larger clone is one nucleotide away.

Libraries were constructed by the immunoSEQ multiplex PCR assay. Concerning the study's data processing: A statistical classification framework was built to diagnose cytomegalovirus status from the catalog of TCR beta chain sequences. The table was pulled from immuneACCESS by TCRdb, which kept in-frame rearrangements only. Such tables lose some clones; where checked, under half of the loss comes from unresolved V genes, and the rest has no known cause. The DNA was the basis for D and trimming; V, J and clone size are from that table. This sample holds 150,000 to 200,000 clones; 88% were observed only once. The ten largest clones represent 2.5% to 3.5% of the sample. V is pared back by 1 base and J by 3 bases, with 14 bases lying between the germline termini. The CDR3 starts with the cysteine, ends with the phenylalanine, and has 16 residues. Just CDR3 DNA is preserved here, 48 bases in frame from base 1. As encoded in the germline V gene, CDR1 is KGHSH while CDR2 is LQKENI.

The sequence was obtained from a man aged 18 to 30 in good health and CMV-seronegative. What was sequenced was PBMCs. Recombination connected TRBV18 to TRBJ2-3; perhaps TRBD1 is the D gene, with 6 bases matching. The CDR3 region reads CASSPRTAESTDTQYF. At the DNA level, the sequence is TGTGCCAGCTCACCACGGACAGCTGAGAGTACAGATACGCAGTATTTT.